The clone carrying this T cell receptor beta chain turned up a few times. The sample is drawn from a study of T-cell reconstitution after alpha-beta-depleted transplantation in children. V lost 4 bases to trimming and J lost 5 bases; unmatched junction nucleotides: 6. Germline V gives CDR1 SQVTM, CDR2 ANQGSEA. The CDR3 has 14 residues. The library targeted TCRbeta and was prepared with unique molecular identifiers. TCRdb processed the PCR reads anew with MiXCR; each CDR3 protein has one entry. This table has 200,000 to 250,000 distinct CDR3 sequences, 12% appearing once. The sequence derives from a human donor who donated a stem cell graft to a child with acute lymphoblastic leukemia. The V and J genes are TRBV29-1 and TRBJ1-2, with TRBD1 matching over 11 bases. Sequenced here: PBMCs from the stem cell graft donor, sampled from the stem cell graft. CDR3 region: CSVAPGQGGYGYTF. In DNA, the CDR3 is TGCAGCGTTGCACCGGGACAGGGGGGGTATGGCTACACCTTC.